The entry below describes one T cell receptor beta chain. Its target is not known. The sample is drawn from a study of cytomegalovirus exposure and HLA in healthy donors. Study conclusions and caveats: The tendency of first-cohort TCR clusters to co-occur in the 120 or so validation repertoires emerged from a later analysis.

This CDR3 is built from 14 residues. CDR1 is MDHEN, CDR2 SYDVKM, per germline. V lost 4 bases to trimming and J lost 4 bases, with 13 bases between them. Assay: immunoSEQ multiplex PCR; the TCRdb copy retains only in-frame clones and omits some. There are hundreds of thousands of clones in the sample; around 86% occur only once, and over 0.75% lies in the top ten. Sequencing input: PBMCs. This TCR came from a woman under 30 in good health and CMV-seronegative. This chain links TRBV28 with TRBJ1-2; no firm D call. The CDR3 is CASSSLGGSYGYTF. DNA of the CDR3: TGTGCCAGCAGTTCCTTGGGTGGGAGCTATGGCTACACCTTC.